The 21 T cell receptor beta chains below come from one sample, sequenced in a study of regulatory T cells in long-lasting Graves disease. Indicated time point: persistent/refractory GD, antithyroid drugs over 5 years with positive TRAb. From RNA extracted from PBMCs, the TCR library was made. TCR beta libraries were built with iRepertoire HTBI primers and Arm-PCR of CDR3 regions. TCRdb redid the calling of the multiplex PCR reads with MiXCR, one entry per CDR3 protein. The data contain more than 350,000 distinct CDR3 sequences, approximately 22% of them singletons. The sample here was peripheral blood mononuclear cells (PBMCs), taken when the disease was refractory, from a patient treated with antithyroid drugs. These TCRs come from a female donor with Graves disease.

Note on this clonotype: In this CDR3 the conserved last residue, phenylalanine or tryptophan, is missing, so a read error is likely. The chain links TRBV25-1 to TRBJ1-2; TRBD1 might be the D (6 bases). Per germline, CDR1 MGHDK and CDR2 SYGVNS. Trimming removed 3 bases from V and 6 bases from J, with 8 bases in between. The length of the CDR3 is 12 residues. This CDR3 is CASSDRGNGYTC. The DNA for the CDR3 is TGTGCCAGCAGTGACAGGGGCAATGGCTACACCTGC.

This clonotype was picked up many times. The V call is TRBV11-2, the J call TRBJ1-5, with D perhaps TRBD1 (6 bases). V dropped 4 bases and J dropped 6 bases, with 16 bases sitting between them. Germline values: CDR1 SGHAT, CDR2 FQNNGV. The CDR3 is 15 amino acids. CDR3 bases: TGTGCCAGCAGCTCCGGGACATCAGTTGGTCAGCCCCAGCATTTT. Translated: CASSSGTSVGQPQHF. The variable domain in full, completed from reference TRBV11-2 and TRBJ1-5, reads EAGVAQSPRYKIIEKRQSVAFWCNPISGHATLYWYQQILGQGPKLLIQFQNNGVVDDSQLPKDRFSAERLKGVDSTLKIQPAKLEDSAVYLCASSSGTSVGQPQHFGDGTRLSIL.

The J gene is TRBJ2-7, the V gene TRBV30; possibly TRBD2 for D (6 bases). The V end lost 3 bases, the J end lost 5 bases, and 8 bases lay between the germline ends. CDR3 length: 11 residues. Germline values: CDR1 GTSNPN, CDR2 SVGIG (reference sequence). This chain's CDR3 is CAWREGDEQYF. The CDR3 region has the DNA TGTGCCTGGAGGGAGGGAGACGAGCAGTACTTC.

This clonotype was seen ten or more times. The rearrangement uses TRBV7-8 and TRBJ1-2; 8 nucleotides line up with TRBD1. Germline trimming cut 1 base from V and 4 bases from J; bases unmatched to any gene: 11. The CDR3 is made up of 17 amino acids. The germline V gene encodes CDR1 SGHVS and CDR2 FQNEAQ. CDR3 loop: CASSLDGDTGGSYGYTF. CDR3 in DNA: TGTGCCAGCAGCTTAGACGGGGATACAGGGGGGAGCTATGGCTACACCTTC.

This clonotype was counted between two and nine times. The chain carries TRBV9 and TRBJ2-7; D might be TRBD1 (7 bases). CDR1 is SGDLS and CDR2 is YYNGEE in the germline V gene. Trimming shortened V by 0 bases and J by 5 bases, and 15 bases separated the two germline ends. The CDR3 spans 15 residues. CDR3 residues: CASSVGGQRTNEQYF. Written as DNA, the CDR3 is TGTGCCAGCAGCGTAGGGGGACAGCGGACTAACGAGCAGTACTTC.

This clonotype was picked up many times. The rearrangement links TRBV29-1 to TRBJ2-6; D not resolved. Trimming cost V 4 bases and J 3 bases, with 4 bases left between them. The CDR3 has 12 residues. CDR1 is SQVTM, CDR2 ANQGSEA, per germline. DNA for the CDR3: TGCAGCGTTGTAAGTGGGGCCAACGTCCTGACTTTC. Protein: CSVVSGANVLTF.

The rearrangement links TRBV12-3 or TRBV12-4 to TRBJ2-7, with 9 bases fitting TRBD2. The CDR3 totals 13 residues. V shed 6 bases and J 5 bases; nucleotides not matched to a gene: 5. The CDR3 reads CASRRGGRDEQYF. In nucleotides, the CDR3 is TGTGCCAGCAGGAGGGGCGGGAGGGACGAGCAGTACTTC.

In DNA form, the CDR3 reads TGTGCCACCAGCCTGACAGGGGGCCTGAATGAAAAACTGTTTTTT. Translated, it gives CATSLTGGLNEKLFF. V usage is TRBV15 and J usage is TRBJ1-4, with 10 nucleotides matching TRBD1. Germline loops: CDR1 LNHNV, CDR2 YYDKDF (reference sequence). V shed 5 bases, J shed 5 bases, and the junction held 5 bases outside the gene matches. The CDR3 sequence is 15 residues long.

This clonotype was counted ten times or more. The chain links TRBV29-1 to TRBJ2-5; D is unclear. The CDR3 is 11 residues long. Between the trimmed V and J ends, which lost 4 bases and 2 bases, there was a span of 5 bases. Per the germline V gene, CDR1 is SQVTM and CDR2 is ANQGSEA. The CDR3 DNA is TGCAGCGTTGTTTTACAAGAGACCCAGTACTTC. This codes for CSVVLQETQYF.

This clonotype has at least ten counts. This chain uses TRBV24-1 with TRBJ2-2; 8 bases are shared with TRBD1. The CDR3 runs to 16 residues. Germline trimming cut 1 base from V and 6 bases from J; bases unmatched to any gene: 6. Germline CDR1 and CDR2: KGHDR and SFDVKD. The CDR3 loop is CATSDFRTGRSGELFF. The DNA for the CDR3 is TGTGCCACCAGTGATTTTCGGACAGGGAGGTCCGGGGAGCTGTTTTTT.

This clonotype was seen a handful of times. V usage is TRBV3-1 and J usage is TRBJ2-6; D is uncertain. The germline gives CDR1 LGHDT, CDR2 YNNKEL (reference sequence). This CDR3 comprises 15 residues. V was shortened by 5 bases and J by 0 bases, with 8 bases between the two germline ends. In DNA, the CDR3 is TGTGCCAGCAGCTACACAAGCTCTGGGGCCAACGTCCTGACTTTC. Its translation is CASSYTSSGANVLTF.

The gene calls are TRBV15 and TRBJ1-2; a weak D match, TRBD1 (5 bases). Germline CDR1 reads LNHNV; CDR2 reads YYDKDF (reference sequence). Deletions cut 0 bases from V and 6 bases from J, with 11 bases between. The CDR3 runs to 14 residues. CDR3 bases: TGTGCCACCAGCAGAGATAGACAGCCCCATGGCTACACCTTC. Its protein product is CATSRDRQPHGYTF.

This clonotype was recorded a few times. The rearrangement links TRBV6-1 to TRBJ2-5, with a possible D match to TRBD1 (5 bases). The germline V and J ends were trimmed by 5 bases and 1 base, with 14 bases remaining between them. CDR3 length equals 15 residues. The germline V gene has CDR1 MNHNS and CDR2 SASEGT. The chain's CDR3 is CASSTFGASQETQYF. The CDR3 nucleotides read TGTGCCAGCAGTACCTTTGGGGCCAGCCAAGAGACCCAGTACTTC.

V usage is TRBV30 and J usage is TRBJ2-7; TRBD1 agrees at 8 bases. The CDR3 has 13 amino acids. CDR1 is GTSNPN, CDR2 SVGIG, per germline (reference sequence). V was clipped by 1 base and J by 4 bases; unmatched bases: 3. CDR3 sequence reads: CAWSGTGNYEQYF. The CDR3 DNA follows: TGTGCCTGGAGTGGGACAGGGAATTACGAGCAGTACTTC.

The sample holds many counts of this clonotype. The chain links TRBV6-1 to TRBJ2-7; possible D gene TRBD2, 6 bases. This CDR3 is built from 15 residues. V lost 1 base and J lost 2, with 12 bases in between. Per germline, CDR1 MNHNS and CDR2 SASEGT. The CDR3 DNA reads TGTGCCAGCAGTGAAGAACCGGGACTGACCTACGAGCAGTACTTC. Translating gives CASSEEPGLTYEQYF.

This clonotype was seen a few times. The chain is built from TRBV5-1 and TRBJ2-5, with D unclear. The V gene's germline CDR1 is SGHRS and CDR2 YFSETQ. This CDR3 has 15 amino acids. V was clipped by 6 bases and J by 3 bases, with 18 bases between them. The CDR3: CASTIQRPEEETQYF. The CDR3 DNA reads as TGCGCCAGCACCATACAGCGCCCCGAGGAAGAGACCCAGTACTTC.

Many counts were recorded for this clonotype. This chain uses TRBV7-8 with TRBJ2-4; D call uncertain. From germline, CDR1 is SGHVS and CDR2 FQNEAQ. The CDR3 consists of 12 residues. Between the trimmed V and J ends, which lost 2 bases and 6 bases, there was a span of 5 bases. The CDR3 DNA is TGTGCCAGCAGCTTAACCCTAAACATTCAGTACTTC. Its protein product is CASSLTLNIQYF.

This clonotype was seen more than once but under ten times. The chain employs TRBV25-1 and TRBJ2-2, with D possibly TRBD2 on 5 matching bases. CDR3 length equals 16 residues. Germline V lookup: CDR1 MGHDK, CDR2 SYGVNS. Trimming shortened V by 3 bases and J by 0 bases, and 11 bases separated the two germline ends. The CDR3 spells CASSDVSGPNTGELFF. In DNA, the CDR3 is TGTGCCAGCAGTGATGTAAGCGGACCGAACACCGGGGAGCTGTTTTTT.

This clonotype has a count of ten or more. The chain carries TRBV20-1 and TRBJ1-1; the D gene is possibly TRBD1 (5 bases). The CDR3 is 14 amino acids. V was clipped by 3 bases and J by 1 base, with 12 bases between them. From germline, CDR1 is DFQATT and CDR2 SNEGSKA (reference sequence). The CDR3 DNA sequence: TGCAGTGCTAGGGGGGGGTCTTCGAACACTGAAGCTTTCTTT. Translation: CSARGGSSNTEAFF.

With respect to this clonotype: One base separates it from a far larger clone, so it is likely a read error. V and J are TRBV12-3 or TRBV12-4 and TRBJ1-1; D uncertain. CDR3 length equals 15 residues. Between the trimmed V and J ends, which lost 4 bases and 3 bases, there was a span of 15 bases. The CDR3 DNA follows: TGTGCCAGCAGTTACTCTATGGTGAGGCACACTGAAGCTTTCTTT. Amino acid sequence: CASSYSMVRHTEAFF.

In its sample, this clonotype was seen many times. The rearrangement uses TRBV28 and TRBJ2-5, with 11 bases that match TRBD2. Germline V lookup: CDR1 MDHEN, CDR2 SYDVKM. CDR3 length: 12 amino acids. V shed 4 bases and J 13 bases; nucleotides not matched to a gene: 5. This chain's CDR3 is CASSSHTSGRYF. DNA for the CDR3: TGTGCCAGCAGTTCCCATACTAGCGGGAGGTACTTC.